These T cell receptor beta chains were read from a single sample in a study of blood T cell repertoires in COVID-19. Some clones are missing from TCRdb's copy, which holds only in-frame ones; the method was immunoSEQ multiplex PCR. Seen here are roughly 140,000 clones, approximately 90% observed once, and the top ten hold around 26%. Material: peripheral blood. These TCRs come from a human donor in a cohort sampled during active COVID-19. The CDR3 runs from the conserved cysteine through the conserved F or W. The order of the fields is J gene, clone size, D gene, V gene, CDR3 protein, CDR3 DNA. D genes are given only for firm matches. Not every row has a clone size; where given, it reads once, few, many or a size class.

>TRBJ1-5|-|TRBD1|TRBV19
CASSALTGGSGQPQHF
TGTGCCAGTAGTGCCCTGACAGGGGGGAGTGGACAGCCCCAGCATTTT
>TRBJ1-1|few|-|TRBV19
CASSRRGRGDTEAFF
TGTGCCAGTAGCCGCCGTGGGAGGGGGGATACTGAAGCTTTCTTT
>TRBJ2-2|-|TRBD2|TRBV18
CASSPREGGTGELFF
TGTGCCAGCTCCCCCCGGGAGGGAGGCACCGGGGAGCTGTTTTTT
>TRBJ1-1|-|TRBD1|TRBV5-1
CASSSTGGRTEAFF
TGCGCCAGCAGCTCCACAGGGGGAAGGACTGAAGCTTTCTTT
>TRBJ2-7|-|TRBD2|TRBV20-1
CSASSGVIHEQYF
TGCAGTGCTAGTAGCGGGGTTATCCACGAGCAGTACTTC
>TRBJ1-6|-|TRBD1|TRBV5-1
CASSLDRTGDSPLHF
TGCGCCAGCAGCTTAGACCGGACAGGGGACTCACCCCTCCACTTT
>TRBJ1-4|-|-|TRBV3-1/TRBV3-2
CASSQVWTGLGKKLFF
TGTGCCAGCAGCCAAGTATGGACTGGGTTAGGGAAAAAACTGTTTTTT
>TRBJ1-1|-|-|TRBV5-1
CASSAGGPLAEAFF
TGCGCCAGCAGCGCCGGAGGGCCATTAGCTGAAGCTTTCTTT
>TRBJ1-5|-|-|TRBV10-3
CAISEDKGHYSNQPQHF
TGTGCCATCAGTGAGGATAAGGGGCATTATAGCAATCAGCCCCAGCATTTT
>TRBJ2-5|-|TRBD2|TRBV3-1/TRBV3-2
CASSQGLADLYQETQYF
TGTGCCAGCAGCCAGGGACTAGCGGACCTGTACCAAGAGACCCAGTACTTC
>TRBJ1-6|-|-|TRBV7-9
CASSLASQKNSPLHF
TGTGCCAGCAGCTTAGCGTCCCAGAAAAATTCACCCCTCCACTTT
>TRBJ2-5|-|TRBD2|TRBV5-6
CATRLAGGPGETQYF
TGTGCCACCCGACTAGCGGGGGGGCCGGGAGAGACCCAGTACTTC
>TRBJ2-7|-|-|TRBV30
CAWSRGHFYEQYF
TGTGCCTGGAGCCGCGGACACTTCTACGAGCAGTACTTC
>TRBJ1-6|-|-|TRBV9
CASSVAGTLDSPLHF
TGTGCCAGCAGCGTAGCAGGAACATTAGATTCACCCCTCCACTTT
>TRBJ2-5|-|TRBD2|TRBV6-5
CASSSGGGQETQYF
TGTGCCAGCAGTTCGGGGGGGGGTCAAGAGACCCAGTACTTC
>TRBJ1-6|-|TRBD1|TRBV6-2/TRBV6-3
CASSYGLGQDNSPLHF
TGTGCCAGCAGTTATGGCCTCGGACAGGATAATTCACCCCTCCACTTT
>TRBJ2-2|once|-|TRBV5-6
CASSLEYSLGPNTGELFF
TGTGCCAGCAGCTTGGAGTACAGCCTGGGGCCGAACACCGGGGAGCTGTTTTTT
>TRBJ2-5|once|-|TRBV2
CASSDRETQYF
TGTGCCAGCAGCGATAGAGAGACCCAGTACTTC
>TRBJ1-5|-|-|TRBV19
CASSDNRAQPQHF
TGTGCCAGTAGCGATAACAGGGCACAGCCCCAGCATTTT
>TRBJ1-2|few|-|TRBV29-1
CSATIQAGGYTF
TGCAGCGCCACGATCCAGGCGGGAGGCTACACCTTC
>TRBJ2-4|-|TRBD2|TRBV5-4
CASSLGGTSGGNIQYF
TGTGCCAGCAGCTTAGGAGGGACTAGCGGGGGGAACATTCAGTACTTC
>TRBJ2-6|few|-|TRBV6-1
CASSETAGANVLTF
TGTGCCAGCAGTGAGACAGCTGGGGCCAACGTCCTGACTTTC
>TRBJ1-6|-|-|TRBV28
CASTPLGTFKGWNSPLHF
TGTGCCAGCACTCCCTTAGGGACATTCAAGGGGTGGAATTCACCCCTCCACTTT
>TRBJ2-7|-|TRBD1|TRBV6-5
CASGQGDYEQYF
TGTGCCTCCGGACAGGGTGATTACGAGCAGTACTTC
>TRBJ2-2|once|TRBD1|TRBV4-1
CASSPDRGRGTGELFF
TGCGCCAGCAGCCCCGACAGGGGGCGGGGCACCGGGGAGCTGTTTTTT
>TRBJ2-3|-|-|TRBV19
CASSPLRVADTQYF
TGTGCCAGTAGTCCGCTGCGGGTGGCAGATACGCAGTATTTT
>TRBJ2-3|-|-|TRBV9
CASSESGGTDTQYF
TGTGCCAGCAGCGAAAGCGGAGGCACAGATACGCAGTATTTT
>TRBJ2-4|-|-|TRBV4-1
CASSQDRRGREENIQYF
TGCGCCAGCAGCCAAGATAGGAGGGGACGGGAAGAAAACATTCAGTACTTC
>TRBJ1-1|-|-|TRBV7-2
CASSLVGGLRGEAFF
TGTGCCAGCAGCTTAGTTGGAGGGCTTCGCGGTGAAGCTTTCTTT
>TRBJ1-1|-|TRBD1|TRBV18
CASSPEGIQGFSRDTEAFF
TGTGCCAGCTCACCAGAAGGAATACAGGGGTTCTCTAGGGACACTGAAGCTTTCTTT
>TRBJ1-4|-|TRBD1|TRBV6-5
CATGTGGATNEKLFF
TGTGCCACCGGGACAGGGGGCGCAACTAATGAAAAACTGTTTTTT
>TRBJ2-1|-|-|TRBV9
CASGDRDYNEQFF
TGTGCCAGCGGCGACAGAGACTACAATGAGCAGTTCTTC
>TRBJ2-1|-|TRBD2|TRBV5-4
CASSLDPSGGWREQFF
TGTGCCAGCAGCTTGGACCCTAGCGGGGGATGGCGGGAGCAGTTCTTC
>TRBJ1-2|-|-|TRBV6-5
CASRAALFYTF
TGTGCCAGCAGAGCCGCTTTGTTCTACACCTTC
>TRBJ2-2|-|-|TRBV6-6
CASSYSGPTGELFF
TGTGCCAGCAGTTACAGCGGACCCACCGGGGAGCTGTTTTTT
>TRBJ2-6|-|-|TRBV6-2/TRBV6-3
CASSTQGGGANVLTF
TGTGCCAGCAGTACCCAGGGGGGTGGGGCCAACGTCCTGACTTTC
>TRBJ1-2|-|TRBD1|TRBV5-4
CASSQDRGRLGGYTF
TGTGCCAGCAGCCAGGACAGGGGCCGACTGGGAGGCTACACCTTC
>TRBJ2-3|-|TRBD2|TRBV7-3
CASSLGLAGGGSTDTQYF
TGTGCCAGCAGCTTAGGACTAGCGGGGGGCGGGAGCACAGATACGCAGTATTTT
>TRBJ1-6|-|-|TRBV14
CASSQGILGDFPYNSPLHF
TGTGCCAGCAGCCAAGGGATATTAGGGGATTTTCCCTATAATTCACCCCTCCACTTT
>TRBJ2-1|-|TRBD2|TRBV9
CASSPRTSGYNEQFF
TGTGCCAGCAGCCCCCGGACTAGCGGATACAATGAGCAGTTCTTC
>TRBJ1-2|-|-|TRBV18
CASSPTGTGYGYTF
TGTGCCAGCTCACCGACGGGAACGGGCTATGGCTACACCTTC
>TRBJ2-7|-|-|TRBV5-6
CASSTGLDEQYF
TGTGCCAGCAGCACCGGGTTAGACGAGCAGTACTTC
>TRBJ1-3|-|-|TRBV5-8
CASSLGSQFSGNTIYF
TGTGCCAGCAGCTTGGGCAGTCAATTCTCTGGAAACACCATATATTTT
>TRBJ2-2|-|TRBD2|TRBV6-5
CASSYSTGGNTGELFF
TGTGCCAGCAGTTACTCGACGGGGGGGAACACCGGGGAGCTGTTTTTT
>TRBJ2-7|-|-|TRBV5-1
CASSAYPGLNYEQYF
TGCGCCAGCAGCGCCTACCCGGGACTTAACTACGAGCAGTACTTC
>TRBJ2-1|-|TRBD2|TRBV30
CAWSIPASGGANEQFF
TGTGCCTGGAGTATTCCAGCTAGCGGGGGGGCCAATGAGCAGTTCTTC
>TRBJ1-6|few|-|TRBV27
CASSLSPTGTYNSPLHF
TGTGCCAGCAGTTTATCGCCTACCGGGACCTATAATTCACCCCTCCACTTT
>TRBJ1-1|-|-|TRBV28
CASSSTGGGRSTEAFF
TGTGCCAGCAGTTCCACGGGAGGGGGGCGCAGCACTGAAGCTTTCTTT
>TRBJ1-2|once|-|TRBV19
CASSIGGSGNYGYTF
TGTGCCAGTAGTATAGGGGGCAGCGGGAACTATGGCTACACCTTC
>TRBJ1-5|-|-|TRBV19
CASSIDSPSLSGPQHF
TGTGCCAGTAGTATAGATTCTCCTTCACTATCCGGGCCCCAGCATTTT
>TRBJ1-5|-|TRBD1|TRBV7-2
CASSHLGDRGGNQPQHF
TGTGCCAGCAGCCACTTGGGGGACAGGGGCGGCAATCAGCCCCAGCATTTT
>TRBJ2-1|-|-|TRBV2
CASLEEFYNEQFF
TGTGCCAGCTTGGAGGAGTTCTACAATGAGCAGTTCTTC
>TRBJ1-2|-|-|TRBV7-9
CASSALNYGYTF
TGTGCCAGCAGCGCGCTGAACTATGGCTACACCTTC
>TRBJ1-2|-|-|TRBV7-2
CASSSRQANYGYTF
TGTGCCAGCAGCTCCCGACAAGCCAACTATGGCTACACCTTC
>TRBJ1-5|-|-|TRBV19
CASNLWGEPQHF
TGTGCCAGTAACCTCTGGGGGGAGCCCCAGCATTTT
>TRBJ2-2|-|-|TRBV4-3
CASSQVLMDSRNTGELFF
TGCGCCAGCAGCCAAGTACTTATGGACTCGAGAAACACCGGGGAGCTGTTTTTT
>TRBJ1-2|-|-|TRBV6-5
CASSSGGEYGYTF
TGTGCCAGCAGCTCGGGCGGGGAATATGGCTACACCTTC